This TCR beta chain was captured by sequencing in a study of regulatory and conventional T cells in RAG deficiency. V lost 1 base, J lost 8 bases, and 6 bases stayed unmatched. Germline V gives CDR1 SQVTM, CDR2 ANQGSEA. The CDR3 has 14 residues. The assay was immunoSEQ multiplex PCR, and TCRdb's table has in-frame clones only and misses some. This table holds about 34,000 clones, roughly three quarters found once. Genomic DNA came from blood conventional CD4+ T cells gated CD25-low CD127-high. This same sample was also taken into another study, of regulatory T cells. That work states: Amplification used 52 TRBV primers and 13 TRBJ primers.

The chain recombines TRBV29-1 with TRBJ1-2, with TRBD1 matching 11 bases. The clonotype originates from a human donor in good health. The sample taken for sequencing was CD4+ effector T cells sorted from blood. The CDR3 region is CSVEGTGGFSGYTF. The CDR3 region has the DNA TGCAGCGTTGAAGGGACAGGGGGCTTCTCGGGCTACACCTTC.